One and the same sample provided the 9 T cell receptor beta chains below, sequenced in a study of shared clonotypes between healthy human individuals (dated by TCRdb to about 2020). Library construction relied on the immunoSEQ multiplex PCR assay. In TCRdb, the immuneACCESS table is reduced to in-frame sequences with V and J assigned. These tables do not hold every clone; where another copy was compared, an unresolved V gene accounts for under half, and the others remain unexplained. The table for this sample lists 2,500,000 or so clones; around nine tenths of them were counted only once. Jointly, the top ten make up about 0.13% of the sample. The sequencing input was naive CD4+ T cells sorted from blood. What the cell subset or site label conveys for this sample: CD45RA+ positively selected. Receptors originate from a man younger than 35 in good health.

This chain uses TRBV2 with TRBJ1-4; D not certain. Germline CDR1 SNHLY, CDR2 FYNNEI. V lost 4 bases, J lost 0 bases, and 9 bases lay in between. The CDR3 runs to 15 residues. For the CDR3, the DNA is TGTGCCAGCAGTGCGTCGGCAGCAACTAATGAAAAACTGTTTTTT. Translation gives CASSASAATNEKLFF.

V and J are TRBV6-5 and TRBJ2-7; possibly TRBD1 or TRBD2 for D (5 bases each). V lost 5 bases and J lost 6, with 14 bases in between. CDR3 length: 13 amino acids. Germline CDR1 is MNHEY and CDR2 is SVGAGI. The CDR3 is CASSRGRAGEQYF. CDR3 in DNA: TGTGCCAGCAGTCGGGGCAGGGCAGGCGAGCAGTACTTC.

Note on this clone: Other DNA sequences in this sample translate to the same CDR3. The chain joins TRBV18 to TRBJ2-1, with D maybe TRBD2 (6 bases). The V end lost 6 bases, the J end lost 7 bases, and 7 bases lay between the germline ends. CDR3 length equals 11 residues. Germline lookup yields CDR1 KGHSH and CDR2 LQKENI. Here the CDR3 reads CASSRGNEQFF. The CDR3 region has the DNA TGTGCCAGCTCCCGGGGGAATGAGCAGTTCTTC.

As for this clone: Since no conserved phenylalanine or tryptophan closes the CDR3, a read error is the likely cause. The chain carries TRBV25-1 and TRBJ2-7; no reliable D call. Between the trimmed V and J ends, which lost 10 bases and 6 bases, there was a span of 7 bases. This CDR3 comprises 9 residues. CDR1 is MGHDK and CDR2 is SYGVNS in the germline V gene. CDR3 amino acids: CAIRVEQYL. CDR3 bases: TGTGCCATCAGAGTCGAGCAGTACCTC.

This sequence joins TRBV6-4 and TRBJ2-1; tentative D call: TRBD2 (6 bases). The CDR3 is 13 amino acids. The V end was cut by 6 bases, the J end by 8 bases, with 14 bases between. Germline CDR1 and CDR2: MRHNA and SNTAGT. CDR3 coding DNA: TGTGCCAGCAGCCCGCTAGCGTTTGATGAGCAGTTCTTC. Its protein is CASSPLAFDEQFF.

This clone occurred a few times. The chain links TRBV6-5 to TRBJ1-5; D uncertain. The V and J ends lost 5 bases and 3 bases respectively, with 11 bases between them. CDR1 is MNHEY and CDR2 is SVGAGI in the germline V gene. This CDR3 spans 14 amino acids. The chain's CDR3 is CASSGDRVNQPQHF. For the CDR3, the DNA is TGTGCCAGCAGTGGGGATAGGGTCAATCAGCCCCAGCATTTT.

The chain uses TRBV25-1 and TRBJ2-2, with TRBD2 matching 13 bases. After removal of 10 bases from V and 6 bases from J, the junction contained 8 bases not matched to a gene. The CDR3 length is 15 residues. Germline V gene sequence: CDR1 MGHDK, CDR2 SYGVNS. CDR3 coding DNA: TGTGCCACTAGGACTAGCGGGAGAGCCGCCGGGGAGCTGTTTTTT. It translates to CATRTSGRAAGELFF.

V usage is TRBV6-1 and J usage is TRBJ2-5, with D tentatively TRBD2 (5 bases). V lost 8 bases and J lost 5, with 18 bases in between. The germline V gene has CDR1 MNHNS and CDR2 SASEGT. The CDR3 sequence is 14 residues long. The CDR3 region is CASAWGVSGETQYF. The CDR3 DNA reads as TGTGCCAGCGCTTGGGGTGTAAGCGGTGAGACCCAGTACTTC.

This chain connects TRBV25-1 to TRBJ1-6; the D gene is possibly TRBD1 (5 bases). V was shortened by 5 bases and J by 7 bases, with 12 bases between the two germline ends. The CDR3 contains 14 residues. Germline V CDR1 and CDR2: MGHDK, SYGVNS. CDR3 sequence (DNA): TGTGCCAGCAGTATTTCAGGGACCAATTCACCCCTCCACTTT. Translating it yields CASSISGTNSPLHF.